Shown below are 30 T cell receptor beta chains from a single sample sequenced in a study of T cells after posttransplantation cyclophosphamide. Sampled 1 year posttransplant, controls received myeloablative marrow transplants, methotrexate and a calcineurin inhibitor. The data were produced by immunoSEQ multiplex PCR, yet TCRdb's version contains in-frame clones alone and is incomplete. This table holds roughly 21,000 clones, around 86% found once. The source material was PBMCs, sampled 362 days after allogeneic stem cell transplant with calcineurin inhibitor and methotrexate. These receptors came from a female patient in her thirties or forties who received an allogeneic stem cell transplant from an unrelated donor, was CMV-positive, and had acute and chronic GVHD. A subset of T cells may come from the graft donor.

The chain is built from TRBV29-1 and TRBJ2-3; 8 positions match TRBD2. The CDR3 runs to 14 residues. The V and J ends lost 7 bases and 5 bases, in that order; junction bases with no gene match: 11. In germline, CDR1 is SQVTM, CDR2 ANQGSEA. The CDR3 loop reads CSAEAGGAGDTQYF. The DNA for the CDR3 is TGCAGCGCAGAGGCGGGAGGAGCGGGAGATACGCAGTATTTT.

This chain links TRBV18 with TRBJ2-5; D might be TRBD2 (6 bases). CDR1 and CDR2 (germline): KGHSH, LQKENI. This CDR3 has 13 residues. V shed 3 bases and J shed 4 bases, with 9 bases lying between them. The CDR3 sequence is CASSPGSGETQYF. DNA for the CDR3: TGTGCCAGCTCACCCGGGAGCGGAGAGACCCAGTACTTC.

The rearrangement joins TRBV28 to TRBJ2-1, with D uncertain. The CDR3 has 12 residues. Germline V CDR1 and CDR2: MDHEN, SYDVKM. V lost 3 bases, J lost 8 bases, and 8 bases lay in between. The CDR3 is CASSFLHYEQFF. The CDR3 DNA is TGTGCCAGCAGTTTCCTCCACTATGAGCAGTTCTTC.

J is TRBJ2-2 and V is TRBV7-9; a possible D gene is TRBD1 (6 bases). The CDR3 length is 16 residues. V was trimmed by 3 bases and J by 4 bases, leaving 15 bases between them. CDR1 and CDR2 (germline): SEHNR, FQNEAQ (reference sequence). The CDR3 spells CASSFTGRGTTGELFF. The CDR3 DNA reads TGTGCCAGCAGCTTCACAGGCAGGGGAACCACCGGGGAGCTGTTTTTT.

This sequence joins TRBV30 and TRBJ1-1, with 9 bases aligning to TRBD1. CDR1 GTSNPN and CDR2 SVGIG come from the germline V gene (reference sequence). This CDR3 region has 13 residues. Trimming cost V 6 bases and J 2 bases; bases outside gene matches: 4. The CDR3 sequence is CACTDRGNTEAFF. CDR3 nucleotide sequence: TGTGCCTGTACGGACAGGGGAAACACTGAAGCTTTCTTT.

The chain employs TRBV11-2 and TRBJ2-2, with 7 nucleotides matching TRBD1. This CDR3 comprises 17 residues. Trimming took 3 bases from V and 4 from J; bases not matched to a gene: 11. CDR1 is SGHAT, CDR2 FQNNGV, per germline. CDR3 sequence reads: CASSFKHLTGATGELFF. The CDR3 DNA reads as TGTGCCAGCAGCTTCAAGCACTTAACAGGGGCCACCGGGGAGCTGTTTTTT.

V gene TRBV11-3 combines with J gene TRBJ2-5, with TRBD2 as a possible D gene (5 bases). CDR1 SGHNT and CDR2 YENEEA come from the germline V gene. The CDR3 runs to 12 residues. The V gene lost 5 bases and the J gene lost 3 bases, with 7 bases spanning the gap. The CDR3 coding sequence is TGTGCCAGCAGCCTGGGAGAAGAGACCCAGTACTTC. This sequence encodes CASSLGEETQYF.

The rearrangement joins TRBV5-1 to TRBJ2-3; D possibly corresponds to TRBD2 (6 bases). Trimming left V 3 bases short and J 5 bases short, with 13 bases between. The CDR3 consists of 14 residues. Per the germline V gene, CDR1 is SGHRS and CDR2 is YFSETQ. The chain's CDR3 is CASSSLAEGDTQYF. The CDR3 DNA sequence: TGCGCCAGCAGCTCCTTAGCGGAGGGAGATACGCAGTATTTT.

The chain uses TRBV6-5 and TRBJ2-3, with D tentatively TRBD2 (6 bases). The CDR3 consists of 11 residues. The germline V and J ends were trimmed by 10 bases and 8 bases, with 13 bases remaining between them. CDR1 is MNHEY, CDR2 SVGAGI, per germline. CDR3 sequence reads: CATFAGPTQYF. The CDR3, as DNA: TGTGCCACCTTCGCGGGGCCTACGCAGTATTTT.

The CDR3 DNA reads TGCAGCGTTGCGGGGTCCGGGGAGCTGTTTTTT. Translation gives CSVAGSGELFF. The rearrangement joins TRBV29-1 to TRBJ2-2, with a possible D match to TRBD2 (5 bases). Germline CDR1 and CDR2: SQVTM and ANQGSEA. The CDR3 has 11 residues. Trimming removed 4 bases from V and 6 bases from J, with 6 bases in between.

V usage is TRBV10-1 and J usage is TRBJ2-7, with 9 bases lining up with TRBD1. Trimming at V came to 6 bases and at J to 3 bases, leaving 9 bases not matched to a gene. CDR1 is WNHNN and CDR2 is SYGVQD in the germline V gene (reference sequence). The CDR3 covers 15 residues. The CDR3 bases are TGCGCCAGCAGGTGGGACAGGGATATCATCTACGAGCAGTACTTC. This gives the protein CASRWDRDIIYEQYF.

The CDR3 region is CASSEGGPGELFF. Written as DNA, the CDR3 is TGCGCCAGCAGTGAGGGGGGCCCCGGGGAGCTGTTTTTT. The chain combines TRBV10-2 with TRBJ2-2, with a possible D match to TRBD1 (6 bases). V gave up 2 bases and J gave up 6 bases, with 7 bases separating them. Looked up from germline, CDR1 is WSHSY and CDR2 is SAAADI. The CDR3 loop spans 13 amino acids.

The gene calls are TRBV19 and TRBJ2-4; D remains unclear. The CDR3 spans 15 residues. V lost 3 bases and J 0 bases, leaving 9 bases between the germline ends. Germline CDR1 LNHDA, CDR2 SQIVND (reference sequence). CDR3 residues: CASSMYGLAKNIQYF. The CDR3 nucleotides read TGTGCCAGTAGTATGTATGGGCTAGCCAAAAACATTCAGTACTTC.

The J gene is TRBJ2-7, the V gene TRBV18, with 9 bases identical to TRBD2. The CDR3 is 17 amino acids. Unmatched junction bases numbered 13, after V lost 4 bases and J lost 3 bases. The germline CDR1 and CDR2 sequences are KGHSH and LQKENI. The CDR3 region is CASSLKPGLALLYEQYF. The CDR3 DNA reads TGTGCCAGCTCACTCAAACCCGGACTAGCGCTTCTCTACGAGCAGTACTTC.

The chain has TRBV4-1 and TRBJ2-5; D possibly corresponds to TRBD2 (5 bases). V was shortened by 0 bases and J by 3 bases, with 11 bases between the two germline ends. CDR3 length: 15 residues. The germline CDR1 and CDR2 sequences are MGHRA and YSYEKL. The CDR3 is CASSQERGREETQYF. DNA for the CDR3: TGCGCCAGCAGCCAAGAGCGAGGGCGGGAAGAGACCCAGTACTTC.

This rearrangement joins TRBV30 to TRBJ2-7; 10 bases align to TRBD2. CDR1 and CDR2 from the germline V gene are GTSNPN and SVGIG (reference sequence). The CDR3 is 14 amino acids. The ends lost 0 bases at V and 6 bases at J; junction bases unmatched: 5. CDR3 sequence: CAWSVKAGGAEQYF. CDR3 DNA: TGTGCCTGGAGTGTAAAAGCGGGGGGGGCCGAGCAGTACTTC. Based on the CDR3 plus reference TRBV30 and TRBJ2-7, the full variable domain is SQTIHQWPATLVQPVGSPLSLECTVEGTSNPNLYWYRQAAGRGLQLLFYSVGIGQISSEVPQNLSASRPQDRQFILSSKKLLLSDSGFYLCAWSVKAGGAEQYFGPGTRLTVT.

In its sample, this clone was seen a few times. The CDR3 loop is CASSPSRGLGEQYF. The CDR3 coding sequence is TGTGCCAGCAGCCCCTCTAGGGGACTCGGCGAGCAGTACTTC. The gene calls are TRBV5-8 and TRBJ2-7; D may be TRBD2 (6 bases). The germline V gene encodes CDR1 SGHTS and CDR2 YDEGEE. The V and J ends lost 4 bases and 6 bases respectively, with 17 bases between them. The length of the CDR3 is 14 residues.

The rearrangement links TRBV7-2 to TRBJ2-4, with 10 bases matching TRBD2. The CDR3 has 18 amino acids. Germline V lookup: CDR1 SGHTA, CDR2 FQGNSA. Trimming removed 5 bases from V and 0 bases from J; junction bases left unmatched: 10. CDR3 residues: CASSPRTSGLLAKNIQYF. The CDR3 bases are TGTGCCAGCAGCCCGAGGACTAGCGGTCTATTAGCCAAAAACATTCAGTACTTC.

The rearrangement joins TRBV9 to TRBJ2-1, with 10 bases identical to TRBD2. Germline V gene lookup returns CDR1 SGDLS and CDR2 YYNGEE. The CDR3 runs to 16 residues. V lost 3 bases, J lost 8 bases, and 11 bases stayed unmatched. The CDR3 nucleotides are TGTGCCAGCAGCGGGCCCCGAGCGGGGGGGCCAGATGAGCAGTTCTTC. This codes for CASSGPRAGGPDEQFF.

The chain carries TRBV7-6 and TRBJ1-1, with D possibly matching TRBD1 (6 bases). V gave up 5 bases and J gave up 6 bases, with 16 bases separating them. The CDR3 is made up of 14 amino acids. Per the germline V gene, CDR1 is SGHVS and CDR2 is FNYEAQ. In DNA form, the CDR3 reads TGTGCCAGCAGCCGGGATGGGGGCGGCTCTGAAGCTTTCTTT. Its protein product is CASSRDGGGSEAFF.

The CDR3 loop is CASRKGLAGASPYEQYF. The CDR3 nucleotides are TGTGCCAGCAGGAAGGGACTAGCGGGAGCTAGTCCCTACGAGCAGTACTTC. The J gene is TRBJ2-7, the V gene TRBV27, with 14 positions matching TRBD2. CDR3 size: 17 residues. From germline, CDR1 is MNHEY and CDR2 SMNVEV (reference sequence). J gave up 2 bases and V 6 bases, and 9 bases lay outside the gene matches.

This chain joins TRBV9 and TRBJ1-5; TRBD1 matches at 7 bases. The CDR3 contains 14 residues. V was pared by 7 bases and J by 5 bases, with 9 bases of the junction left unmatched. Germline V gene sequence: CDR1 SGDLS, CDR2 YYNGEE. Here the CDR3 DNA reads TGTGCCAGCGGGAGAGGGGGCGTAGATCAGCCCCAGCATTTT. It codes for CASGRGGVDQPQHF.

This clone appeared a single time. This chain joins TRBV6-1 and TRBJ1-5; D gene unclear. CDR1 MNHNS and CDR2 SASEGT come from the germline V gene. V was trimmed by 7 bases and J by 7 bases, leaving 17 bases between them. The CDR3 spans 14 residues. Here the CDR3 reads CASTSSVNKQPQHF. In DNA form, the CDR3 reads TGTGCCAGCACTTCTAGTGTGAACAAGCAGCCCCAGCATTTT.

This chain joins TRBV11-2 and TRBJ1-6; D gene unclear. CDR3 length: 16 residues. CDR1 is SGHAT and CDR2 is FQNNGV in the germline V gene. Trimming stripped 5 bases from V and 0 bases from J, with 11 bases between. In DNA form, the CDR3 reads TGTGCCAGCAGCCCGGCGGGGAGCTCCTATAATTCACCCCTCCACTTT. This encodes CASSPAGSSYNSPLHF.

The chain recombines TRBV15 with TRBJ2-2; D not certain. V shed 0 bases and J shed 4 bases, with 6 bases lying between them. This CDR3 comprises 14 residues. Germline V gene sequence: CDR1 LNHNV, CDR2 YYDKDF (reference sequence). CDR3 in amino acids: CATSRDSLTGELFF. The CDR3 DNA sequence: TGTGCCACCAGCAGAGACAGTCTCACCGGGGAGCTGTTTTTT.

This chain uses TRBV15 with TRBJ1-5; 11 nucleotides agree with TRBD1. V lost 9 bases and J lost 3; bases outside the gene matches: 10. Germline CDR1 and CDR2: LNHNV and YYDKDF (reference sequence). This CDR3 has 16 amino acids. The DNA of the CDR3 is TGTGCCACTCGGGCGGGGGACAGGGGGGCCAATCAGCCCCAGCATTTT. Protein sequence: CATRAGDRGANQPQHF.

The chain combines TRBV2 with TRBJ2-1, with unresolved D. Germline assignment: CDR1 SNHLY and CDR2 FYNNEI. Trimming cost V 3 bases and J 8 bases, with 8 bases left between them. CDR3 size: 12 residues. The CDR3 loop reads CASSDATDEQFF. The CDR3 nucleotides are TGTGCCAGCAGTGACGCGACTGATGAGCAGTTCTTC.

This clone showed up just a few times. J is TRBJ2-7 and V is TRBV15, with D maybe TRBD2 (5 bases). V was cut by 8 bases and J by 3 bases, with 14 bases left in between. The CDR3 contains 13 residues. Germline V gene lookup returns CDR1 LNHNV and CDR2 YYDKDF (reference sequence). DNA of the CDR3: TGTGCCACCGCCGTGCGGAGGAACTACGAGCAGTACTTC. Translating gives CATAVRRNYEQYF.

In this sample, this clone turned up once. The chain joins TRBV9 to TRBJ2-5; D not resolved. The V gene's germline CDR1 is SGDLS and CDR2 YYNGEE. V was clipped by 4 bases and J by 5 bases, with 12 bases between them. This CDR3 has 13 residues. The CDR3: CASSLIAGETQYF. CDR3 bases: TGTGCCAGCAGCCTAATAGCCGGGGAGACCCAGTACTTC.

CDR3 in DNA: TGTGCCAGCAGCCCCGGGTCCGGGGGTCAGCCCCAGCATTTT. Residues: CASSPGSGGQPQHF. This chain uses TRBV6-1 with TRBJ1-5, with a possible D match to TRBD1 (5 bases). Trimming cost V 6 bases and J 6 bases, with 15 bases left between them. This CDR3 is 14 amino acids long. Germline V gene sequence: CDR1 MNHNS, CDR2 SASEGT.